These 29 T cell receptor beta chains were all obtained from the same sample, sequenced in a study of cytomegalovirus exposure and HLA in healthy donors. It was with 60 Vbeta and 13 Jbeta primers that the PCR ran. The method was immunoSEQ multiplex PCR; TCRdb's version includes in-frame clones alone and lacks a portion of them. Here the sample spans around 200,000 clones, roughly 80% being singletons. The specimen sequenced was PBMCs. These receptors were obtained from a girl aged 5-17 years in good health and CMV-seronegative.

This rearrangement joins TRBV5-4 to TRBJ2-1; TRBD2 matches 14 bases. After removal of 0 bases from V and 4 bases from J, the junction contained 6 bases not matched to a gene. Germline V CDR1 and CDR2: SGHNT, YYREEE (reference sequence). The CDR3 consists of 18 residues. CDR3 DNA: TGTGCCAGCAGCTTGGGGACTAGCGGGGGGACTCGATACAATGAGCAGTTCTTC. It codes for CASSLGTSGGTRYNEQFF.

The chain carries TRBV6-6 and TRBJ2-3, with a tentative D call TRBD2 (6 bases). Germline lookup yields CDR1 MNHNY and CDR2 SVGAGI (reference sequence). This CDR3 has 13 amino acids. Deletions cut 8 bases from V and 0 bases from J, with 9 bases between. The CDR3 sequence is CASRLGSTDTQYF. The CDR3 coding sequence is TGTGCCAGCCGACTAGGGAGCACAGATACGCAGTATTTT.

The rearrangement joins TRBV7-3 to TRBJ2-3; 10 nucleotides align to TRBD2. The germline V gene has CDR1 SGHTA and CDR2 FQGTGA. Trimming removed 5 bases from V and 2 bases from J; junction bases left unmatched: 7. The CDR3 sequence is 16 residues long. The CDR3 region is CASSQKRGGNTDTQYF. The CDR3 coding sequence is TGTGCCAGCAGCCAAAAGCGGGGGGGGAACACAGATACGCAGTATTTT. The variable domain in full, with the rest retrieved from reference TRBV7-3 and TRBJ2-3, is GAGVSQTPSNKVTEKGKYVELRCDPISGHTALYWYRQSLGQGPEFLIYFQGTGAADDSGLPNDRFFAVRPEGSVSTLKIQRTERGDSAVYLCASSQKRGGNTDTQYFGPGTRLTVL.

The chain has TRBV5-6 and TRBJ2-1, with 9 bases fitting TRBD2. The germline gives CDR1 SGHDT, CDR2 YYEEEE. This CDR3 has 14 residues. The junction had 3 bases not matched to a gene; V was cut back by 2 bases and J by 6 bases. DNA for the CDR3: TGTGCCAGCAGCTTTAGACTAGCGGCCAATGAGCAGTTCTTC. Protein: CASSFRLAANEQFF.

V gene TRBV7-2 combines with J gene TRBJ1-1, with D maybe TRBD1 (5 bases). Germline CDR1 is SGHTA and CDR2 is FQGNSA. The CDR3 has 15 amino acids. The germline V and J ends were trimmed by 0 bases and 4 bases, with 12 bases remaining between them. CDR3 nucleotides: TGTGCCAGCAGCTTAGCTCGGGGGTTCGCCACTGAAGCTTTCTTT. The encoded protein is CASSLARGFATEAFF.

The chain links TRBV19 to TRBJ1-2; 7 nucleotides line up with TRBD1. The CDR3 is made up of 15 amino acids. Germline CDR1 LNHDA, CDR2 SQIVND (reference sequence). The junction had 4 bases not matched to a gene; V was cut back by 2 bases and J by 1 base. CDR3 protein: CASSIRTGFNYGYTF. The CDR3 nucleotides are TGTGCCAGTAGTATAAGGACAGGATTTAACTATGGCTACACCTTC. Complete variable domain (other parts from reference TRBV19 and TRBJ1-2): DGGITQSPKYLFRKEGQNVTLSCEQNLNHDAMYWYRQDPGQGLRLIYYSQIVNDFQKGDIAEGYSVSREKKESFPLTVTSAQKNPTAFYLCASSIRTGFNYGYTFGSGTRLTVV.

This chain joins TRBV27 and TRBJ2-7; 7 nucleotides line up with TRBD1. J gave up 7 bases and V 5 bases, and 14 bases lay outside the gene matches. Germline V CDR1 and CDR2: MNHEY, SMNVEV (reference sequence). The CDR3 is made up of 15 amino acids. The CDR3 region is CASSATVTGFGEQYF. CDR3 DNA: TGTGCCAGCAGTGCGACGGTGACAGGGTTCGGTGAGCAGTACTTC.

The DNA of the CDR3 is TGTGCCAGTAGTATGACAGGGAACACTGAAGCTTTCTTT. The encoded protein is CASSMTGNTEAFF. This rearrangement joins TRBV19 to TRBJ1-1, with D perhaps matching TRBD1 (6 bases). This CDR3 comprises 13 residues. CDR1 is LNHDA, CDR2 SQIVND, per germline (reference sequence). The V gene lost 3 bases and the J gene lost 1 base, with 6 bases spanning the gap.

The chain has TRBV18 and TRBJ1-1, with D possibly matching TRBD1 (5 bases). Germline V CDR1 and CDR2: KGHSH, LQKENI. This CDR3 is built from 14 residues. V lost 3 bases, J lost 1 base, and 9 bases lay in between. Here the CDR3 DNA reads TGTGCCAGCTCACCGGACGGGGGGAACACTGAAGCTTTCTTT. Its protein is CASSPDGGNTEAFF. The full variable domain, in which reference TRBV18 and TRBJ1-1 provide the parts outside the CDR3, is NAGVMQNPRHLVRRRGQEARLRCSPMKGHSHVYWYRQLPEEGLKFMVYLQKENIIDESGMPKERFSAEFPKEGPSILRIQQVVRGDSAAYFCASSPDGGNTEAFFGQGTRLTVV.

The rearrangement links TRBV19 to TRBJ2-7; TRBD2 agrees at 8 bases. This CDR3 region has 14 residues. Trimming at V came to 4 bases and at J to 7 bases, leaving 9 bases not matched to a gene. Germline V gene data show CDR1 as LNHDA and CDR2 as SQIVND (reference sequence). For the CDR3, the DNA is TGTGCCAGTAGTAGGGCGGGGGGAGTGGGGGAGCAGTACTTC. Protein sequence: CASSRAGGVGEQYF. Drawing the rest from reference TRBV19 and TRBJ2-7, the complete variable domain is DGGITQSPKYLFRKEGQNVTLSCEQNLNHDAMYWYRQDPGQGLRLIYYSQIVNDFQKGDIAEGYSVSREKKESFPLTVTSAQKNPTAFYLCASSRAGGVGEQYFGPGTRLTVT.

The V and J genes are TRBV5-1 and TRBJ2-7; TRBD1 matches at 7 bases. Germline V CDR1 and CDR2: SGHRS, YFSETQ. This CDR3 comprises 15 residues. The V gene end was trimmed by 0 bases and the J gene end by 2 bases; junction bases not matched to a gene: 5. CDR3 amino acids: CASSLEGGPPYEQYF. The CDR3 region has the DNA TGCGCCAGCAGCTTGGAAGGGGGCCCTCCCTACGAGCAGTACTTC.

V usage is TRBV6-5 and J usage is TRBJ2-7; the match to TRBD1 covers 9 bases. Trimming removed 6 bases from V and 1 base from J; junction bases left unmatched: 7. Germline V gene lookup returns CDR1 MNHEY and CDR2 SVGAGI. The CDR3 sequence is 15 residues long. The CDR3 loop reads CASSLGQGISYEQYF. CDR3 DNA sequence: TGTGCCAGCAGCCTAGGACAGGGGATATCCTACGAGCAGTACTTC.

A single count supports this clone. J is TRBJ1-2 and V is TRBV2, with a possible D match to TRBD1 (6 bases). Germline lookup yields CDR1 SNHLY and CDR2 FYNNEI. V was pared by 8 bases and J by 5 bases, with 21 bases between. The length of the CDR3 is 15 residues. The CDR3 DNA reads TGTGCCAGCGGGGATGGCTGGGGGCGGACGTATGGCTACACCTTC. Translated: CASGDGWGRTYGYTF.

The table lists this clone with a few counts. The V call is TRBV5-4, the J call TRBJ1-1; D call uncertain. V gave up 1 base and J gave up 6 bases, with 13 bases separating them. The CDR3 sequence is 14 residues long. Germline V lookup: CDR1 SGHNT, CDR2 YYREEE (reference sequence). CDR3 nucleotide sequence: TGTGCCAGCAGCTTGATTGAGAAGAGATCTGAAGCTTTCTTT. Translating gives CASSLIEKRSEAFF. The full variable domain, with the rest looked up from reference TRBV5-4 and TRBJ1-1, is ETGVTQSPTHLIKTRGQQVTLRCSSQSGHNTVSWYQQALGQGPQFIFQYYREEENGRGNFPPRFSGLQFPNYSSELNVNALELDDSALYLCASSLIEKRSEAFFGQGTRLTVV.

The V call is TRBV5-1, the J call TRBJ2-1, with TRBD1 identical over 9 bases. After removal of 4 bases from V and 7 bases from J, the junction contained 6 bases not matched to a gene. Germline CDR1 and CDR2: SGHRS and YFSETQ. There are 14 residues in the CDR3. The CDR3 reads CASSVPGTGNEQFF. Written as DNA, the CDR3 is TGCGCCAGCAGCGTACCCGGGACAGGGAATGAGCAGTTCTTC. Based on the CDR3 plus reference TRBV5-1 and TRBJ2-1, the full variable domain is KAGVTQTPRYLIKTRGQQVTLSCSPISGHRSVSWYQQTPGQGLQFLFEYFSETQRNKGNFPGRFSGRQFSNSRSEMNVSTLELGDSALYLCASSVPGTGNEQFFGPGTRLTVL.

The genes are TRBV28 and TRBJ2-1; 8 bases line up with TRBD2. The CDR3 is 15 residues long. The junction had 7 bases not matched to a gene; V was cut back by 2 bases and J by 7 bases. The germline V gene encodes CDR1 MDHEN and CDR2 SYDVKM. The CDR3 region is CASSLNGRARNEQFF. CDR3 nucleotides: TGTGCCAGCAGTTTAAACGGGAGGGCCCGAAATGAGCAGTTCTTC. The whole variable domain, filled in from reference TRBV28 and TRBJ2-1, reads DVKVTQSSRYLVKRTGEKVFLECVQDMDHENMFWYRQDPGLGLRLIYFSYDVKMKEKGDIPEGYSVSREKKERFSLILESASTNQTSMYLCASSLNGRARNEQFFGPGTRLTVL.

This sequence joins TRBV7-2 and TRBJ1-5, with D unresolved. The CDR3 has 17 amino acids. Trimming cost V 1 base and J 4 bases, with 17 bases left between them. Per the germline V gene, CDR1 is SGHTA and CDR2 is FQGNSA. The CDR3 nucleotides are TGTGCCAGCAGCTTAGTTGATAGAGGTTACGGAAATCAGCCCCAGCATTTT. Translated: CASSLVDRGYGNQPQHF.

J is TRBJ1-6 and V is TRBV27; possibly TRBD1 for D (5 bases). Germline values: CDR1 MNHEY, CDR2 SMNVEV (reference sequence). CDR3 size: 14 residues. Deletions cut 6 bases from V and 8 bases from J, with 14 bases between. CDR3: CASRYQQVHSPLHF. CDR3 DNA sequence: TGTGCCAGCAGATACCAACAGGTACATTCACCCCTCCACTTT.

The chain joins TRBV29-1 to TRBJ1-2; 11 nucleotides line up with TRBD1. The CDR3 loop spans 17 amino acids. Per the germline V gene, CDR1 is SQVTM and CDR2 is ANQGSEA. With 6 bases clipped from V and 5 bases from J, the junction kept 17 bases outside the gene matches. The CDR3 sequence is CSVSLGTGGADPYGYTF. The DNA of the CDR3 is TGCAGCGTCTCCCTCGGGACAGGGGGGGCCGACCCGTATGGCTACACCTTC. Full variable domain (rest looked up from reference TRBV29-1 and TRBJ1-2): SAVISQKPSRDICQRGTSLTIQCQVDSQVTMMFWYRQQPGQSLTLIATANQGSEATYESGFVIDKFPISRPNLTFSTLTVSNMSPEDSSIYLCSVSLGTGGADPYGYTFGSGTRLTVV.

This clone was seen only a few times. J is TRBJ2-7 and V is TRBV21-1; the table assigns TRBD2, which was not confirmed against the DNA. TRBV21-1 counts as a pseudogene. This CDR3 is built from 14 residues. The CDR3 DNA reads as TGTGCCAGCCCTACTAGGAAGGTCGACTACGAGCAGTACTTC. This encodes CASPTRKVDYEQYF.

V is TRBV6-6 and J is TRBJ2-5, with D possibly being TRBD2 (5 bases). Gene TRBJ2-7 matches the end of the DNA better, so the J call may be wrong. The CDR3 loop spans 13 amino acids. Germline CDR1 is MNHNY and CDR2 is SVGAGI (reference sequence). CDR3 region: CARRVAAIYEQYF. CDR3 sequence (DNA): TGTGCCAGGAGGGTGGCAGCAATCTACGAGCAGTACTTC.

This chain links TRBV15 with TRBJ2-7, with unresolved D. Trimming removed 8 bases at V and 10 bases at J, with 21 bases between. This CDR3 spans 13 amino acids. Germline V gives CDR1 LNHNV, CDR2 YYDKDF (reference sequence). CDR3 nucleotides: TGTGCCACCGGCCCCGTGGCTTCAACCTTTCAGTACTTC. This codes for CATGPVASTFQYF.

This chain connects TRBV18 to TRBJ2-2; TRBD2 aligns across 8 bases. Germline V gene sequence: CDR1 KGHSH, CDR2 LQKENI. The V gene end was trimmed by 4 bases and the J gene end by 7 bases; junction bases not matched to a gene: 5. The CDR3 sequence is 14 residues long. DNA for the CDR3: TGTGCCAGCTCACTTAGCGGGGACGGCGGGGAGCTGTTTTTT. Protein sequence: CASSLSGDGGELFF. Full variable domain (missing parts from reference TRBV18 and TRBJ2-2): NAGVMQNPRHLVRRRGQEARLRCSPMKGHSHVYWYRQLPEEGLKFMVYLQKENIIDESGMPKERFSAEFPKEGPSILRIQQVVRGDSAAYFCASSLSGDGGELFFGEGSRLTVL.

On this clone: The same CDR3 can be traced to other DNA sequences in this sample. The chain couples TRBV4-3 to TRBJ1-2; D is perhaps TRBD1 (6 bases). The germline V gene encodes CDR1 LGHNA and CDR2 YSLEER. The CDR3 length is 14 residues. V lost 2 bases and J lost 7, with 14 bases in between. The CDR3 bases are TGCGCCAGCAGCCAACTCTTCAGGGGCTCTGGCTACACCTTC. Translated, it gives CASSQLFRGSGYTF.

J is TRBJ1-6 and V is TRBV28; maybe TRBD1 (5 bases). Trimming cost V 5 bases and J 18 bases, with 20 bases left between them. This CDR3 comprises 13 residues. Germline CDR1 reads MDHEN; CDR2 reads SYDVKM. In DNA, the CDR3 is TGTGCCAGCAGTACGACGCTCCAGGTGGGGGGCCACTTT. This encodes CASSTTLQVGGHF. The whole variable domain, filled in from reference TRBV28 and TRBJ1-6, reads DVKVTQSSRYLVKRTGEKVFLECVQDMDHENMFWYRQDPGLGLRLIYFSYDVKMKEKGDIPEGYSVSREKKERFSLILESASTNQTSMYLCASSTTLQVGGHFGNGTRLTVT.

The chain employs TRBV19 and TRBJ2-1, with 10 nucleotides matching TRBD2. CDR3 length: 14 residues. CDR1 LNHDA and CDR2 SQIVND come from the germline V gene (reference sequence). Losses at the gene ends were 5 bases for V and 9 bases for J; bases not matched to a gene: 7. CDR3 sequence (DNA): TGTGCCAGTAGTGCCAGCGGGGGGGCTATTGAGCAGTTCTTC. It yields the protein CASSASGGAIEQFF.

The chain joins TRBV7-2 to TRBJ1-5, with D possibly TRBD1 on 5 matching bases. The V end was cut by 4 bases, the J end by 3 bases, with 10 bases between. This CDR3 region has 14 residues. Looked up from germline, CDR1 is SGHTA and CDR2 is FQGNSA. This CDR3 is CASSSPGINQPQHF. CDR3 nucleotide sequence: TGTGCCAGCAGCTCGCCAGGGATCAATCAGCCCCAGCATTTT.

The chain is built from TRBV28 and TRBJ1-2; D is undetermined. The CDR3 has 13 amino acids. The V and J ends lost 8 bases and 4 bases respectively, with 14 bases between them. Germline CDR1 is MDHEN and CDR2 is SYDVKM. The CDR3 here is CASVTTNSYGYTF. The DNA of the CDR3 is TGTGCCAGCGTTACCACCAACTCCTATGGCTACACCTTC.

About this clone itself: This specimen includes other DNA sequences encoding the same CDR3. V and J are TRBV29-1 and TRBJ1-1; 7 bases line up with TRBD1. Germline CDR1 and CDR2: SQVTM and ANQGSEA. J was trimmed by 6 bases and V by 1 base; bases with no gene match: 2. The CDR3 covers 12 residues. The CDR3 DNA reads as TGCAGCGTTGAAGGACAGGGTCCTGAAGCTTTCTTT. Translation gives CSVEGQGPEAFF.